These 9 T cell receptor beta chains share one sample of origin, sequenced in a study of response to subunit inactivated influenza vaccine. One entry per CDR3 protein results from TCRdb running MiXCR on the RT-PCR reads. The sample has more than 550,000 distinct CDR3 sequences, 11% seen once. This sample was shared with a second study, whose subject was T cells expressing NK-cell markers. That report adds: Synthesis of TCR beta cDNA relied on 5'RACE template switching carrying UMIs.

Specimen: PBMCs from blood, collected on the day of vaccination. These receptors were obtained from a man aged 50-60 years who received an inactivated influenza vaccine.

Comments on this clonotype: No DNA is shown, since the ends of the CDR3 on it are uncertain; the CDR3 is the one TCRdb lists. The rearrangement uses TRBV20-1 and TRBJ2-1. The CDR3 region is 17 residues in length, termini included. Germline assignment: CDR1 DFQATT and CDR2 SNEGSKA (reference sequence). CDR3 sequence: CCASSFADPSSYNEQFF.

V and J are TRBV9 and TRBJ2-3; D not resolved. The CDR3 has 13 amino acids. V gave up 1 base and J gave up 4 bases, with 7 bases separating them. The germline V gene encodes CDR1 SGDLS and CDR2 YYNGEE. The CDR3 region has the DNA TGTGCCAGCAGCGTATCCGTCGCAGATACGCAGTATTTT. Its translation is CASSVSVADTQYF.

This chain joins TRBV4-2 and TRBJ1-6, with D possibly being TRBD1 (5 bases). The germline CDR1 and CDR2 sequences are LGHNA and YNFKEQ. This CDR3 region has 18 residues. The germline V and J ends were trimmed by 0 bases and 0 bases, with 12 bases remaining between them. The CDR3 DNA sequence: TGTGCCAGCAGCCAAGAGGGTGGGGGGGGCTCCTATAATTCACCCCTCCACTTT. Translating it yields CASSQEGGGGSYNSPLHF.

This clonotype showed up just a few times. This chain joins TRBV12-5 and TRBJ1-5, with TRBD1 matching over 7 bases. Germline V lookup: CDR1 LGHNT, CDR2 FRNRAP. V was pared by 4 bases and J by 4 bases, with 16 bases of the junction left unmatched. CDR3 length: 18 amino acids. As DNA, the CDR3 is TGTGCTAGTGGTTCTCCTCGACAGGGTTGTAAGGCAAATCAGCCCCAGCATTTT. The encoded protein is CASGSPRQGCKANQPQHF. The variable domain in full, with the rest retrieved from reference TRBV12-5 and TRBJ1-5, is DARVTQTPRHKVTEMGQEVTMRCQPILGHNTVFWYRQTMMQGLELLAYFRNRAPLDDSGMPKDRFSAEMPDATLATLKIQPSEPRDSAVYFCASGSPRQGCKANQPQHFGDGTRLSIL.

The sample holds many counts of this clonotype. The genes are TRBV7-2 and TRBJ2-1; 14 positions match TRBD2. The CDR3 runs to 15 residues. The germline CDR1 and CDR2 sequences are SGHTA and FQGNSA. J was trimmed by 9 bases and V by 3 bases; bases with no gene match: 4. CDR3 sequence reads: CASSLGLAGVGEQFF. In DNA, the CDR3 is TGTGCCAGCAGCTTGGGACTAGCGGGAGTAGGTGAGCAGTTCTTC.

This chain uses TRBV27 with TRBJ2-1; 13 nucleotides agree with TRBD2. With 5 bases clipped from V and 7 bases from J, the junction kept 8 bases outside the gene matches. The CDR3 contains 16 residues. The germline CDR1 and CDR2 sequences are MNHEY and SMNVEV (reference sequence). In DNA form, the CDR3 reads TGTGCCAGCAGTACCCGGACTAGCGGGAGTCGTAATGAGCAGTTCTTC. It yields the protein CASSTRTSGSRNEQFF.

The chain links TRBV27 to TRBJ2-6; D is uncertain. The CDR3 runs to 16 residues. Germline CDR1 MNHEY, CDR2 SMNVEV (reference sequence). The V and J ends lost 5 bases and 2 bases respectively, with 13 bases between them. The CDR3 region is CASSNIRLTGANVLTF. CDR3 DNA: TGTGCCAGCAGTAACATACGACTGACTGGGGCCAACGTCCTGACTTTC. Full variable domain (outside the CDR3, taken from reference TRBV27 and TRBJ2-6): EAQVTQNPRYLITVTGKKLTVTCSQNMNHEYMSWYRQDPGLGLRQIYYSMNVEVTDKGDVPEGYKVSRKEKRNFPLILESPSPNQTSLYFCASSNIRLTGANVLTFGAGSRLTVL.

This clonotype was seen a few times. V gene TRBV2 combines with J gene TRBJ2-7; D might be TRBD1 (6 bases). Trimming cost V 3 bases and J 2 bases, with 11 bases left between them. The CDR3 loop spans 14 amino acids. From germline, CDR1 is SNHLY and CDR2 FYNNEI. The CDR3 region has the DNA TGTGCCAGCAGTGATGGGGGCAGAACCTACGAGCAGTACTTC. Amino acids: CASSDGGRTYEQYF.

In its sample, this clonotype was seen many times. The chain joins TRBV9 to TRBJ1-3; D is uncertain. V was pared by 5 bases and J by 2 bases, with 14 bases between. This CDR3 comprises 15 residues. Germline V gives CDR1 SGDLS, CDR2 YYNGEE. The CDR3 protein is CASRSGGYTGNTIYF. The CDR3 coding sequence is TGTGCCAGCAGGAGTGGCGGGTATACTGGAAACACCATATATTTT.